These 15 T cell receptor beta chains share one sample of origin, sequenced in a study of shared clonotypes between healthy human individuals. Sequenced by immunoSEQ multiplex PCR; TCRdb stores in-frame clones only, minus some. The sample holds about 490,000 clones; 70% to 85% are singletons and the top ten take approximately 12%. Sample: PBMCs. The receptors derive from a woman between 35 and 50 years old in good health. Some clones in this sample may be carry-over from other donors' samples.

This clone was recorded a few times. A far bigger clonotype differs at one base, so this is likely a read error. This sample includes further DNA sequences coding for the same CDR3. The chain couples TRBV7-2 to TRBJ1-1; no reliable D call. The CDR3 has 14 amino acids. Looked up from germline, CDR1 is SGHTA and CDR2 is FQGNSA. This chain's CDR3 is CASSFGMLNTEAFF. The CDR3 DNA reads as TGTGCCAGCAGCTTCGGGATGTTGAACACTGAAGCTTTCTTC.

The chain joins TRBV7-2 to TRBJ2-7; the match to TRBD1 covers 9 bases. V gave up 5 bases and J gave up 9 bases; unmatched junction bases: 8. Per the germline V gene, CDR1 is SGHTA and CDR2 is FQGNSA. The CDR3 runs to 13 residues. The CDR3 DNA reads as TGTGCCAGCAGCCAGAACAGGGGGCTAGGGCAGTACTTC. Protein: CASSQNRGLGQYF.

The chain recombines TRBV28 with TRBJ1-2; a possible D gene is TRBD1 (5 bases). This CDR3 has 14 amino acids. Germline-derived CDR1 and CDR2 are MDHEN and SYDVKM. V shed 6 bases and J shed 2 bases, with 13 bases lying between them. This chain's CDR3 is CASRRDGSNYGYTF. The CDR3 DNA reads TGTGCCAGCAGGAGGGACGGCTCCAACTATGGCTACACCTTC.

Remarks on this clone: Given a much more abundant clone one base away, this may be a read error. Here the CDR3 reads CASSFVAGRVTGELFF. The DNA of the CDR3 is TGTGCCAGCAGTTTCGTAGCGGGACGTGTCACCGGGGAGCTGTTTTTT. This chain connects TRBV6-5 to TRBJ2-2; TRBD2 matches at 8 bases. The CDR3 loop spans 16 amino acids. Trimming removed 4 bases from V and 4 bases from J; junction bases left unmatched: 8. In germline, CDR1 is MNHEY, CDR2 SVGAGI.

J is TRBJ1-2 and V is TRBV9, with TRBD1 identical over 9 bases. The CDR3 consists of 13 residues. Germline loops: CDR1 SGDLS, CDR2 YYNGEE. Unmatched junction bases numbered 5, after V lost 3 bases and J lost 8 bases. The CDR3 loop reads CASSDGTGSGYTF. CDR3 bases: TGTGCCAGCAGCGACGGGACAGGGTCGGGCTACACCTTC.

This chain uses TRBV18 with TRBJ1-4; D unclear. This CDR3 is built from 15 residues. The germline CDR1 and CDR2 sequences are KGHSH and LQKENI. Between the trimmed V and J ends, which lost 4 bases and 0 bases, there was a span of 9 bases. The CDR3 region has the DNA TGTGCCAGCTCACGAAACAGAGCAACTAATGAAAAACTGTTTTTT. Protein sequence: CASSRNRATNEKLFF.

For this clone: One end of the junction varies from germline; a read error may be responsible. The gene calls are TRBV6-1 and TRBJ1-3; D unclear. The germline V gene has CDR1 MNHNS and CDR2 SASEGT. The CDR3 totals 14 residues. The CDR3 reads CASNEQFSGNTIYF. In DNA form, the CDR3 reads TGTGCCAGCAATGAACAGTTCTCTGGAAACACCATATATTTT.

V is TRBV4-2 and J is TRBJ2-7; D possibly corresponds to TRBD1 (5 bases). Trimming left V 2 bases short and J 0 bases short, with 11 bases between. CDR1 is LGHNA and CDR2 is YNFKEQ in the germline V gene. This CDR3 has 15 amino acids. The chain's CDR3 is CASSQSATDSYEQYF. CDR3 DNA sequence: TGTGCCAGCAGCCAATCCGCGACAGACTCCTACGAGCAGTACTTC.

The CDR3 coding sequence is TGTGCCAGCAGTATAGGGGCAGGAACCTCTGGGGCCAACGTCCTGACTTTC. This gives the protein CASSIGAGTSGANVLTF. The chain joins TRBV7-6 to TRBJ2-6; possible D gene TRBD1, 5 bases. The CDR3 runs 17 residues. Between the trimmed V and J ends, which lost 6 bases and 0 bases, there was a span of 15 bases. The germline V gene encodes CDR1 SGHVS and CDR2 FNYEAQ.

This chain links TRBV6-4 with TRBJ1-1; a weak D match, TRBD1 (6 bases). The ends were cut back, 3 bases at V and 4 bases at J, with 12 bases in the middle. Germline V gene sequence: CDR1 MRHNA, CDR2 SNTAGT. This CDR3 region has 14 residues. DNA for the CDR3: TGTGCCAGCAGTGAGAGGACAGAGGGCACTGAAGCTTTCTTT. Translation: CASSERTEGTEAFF.

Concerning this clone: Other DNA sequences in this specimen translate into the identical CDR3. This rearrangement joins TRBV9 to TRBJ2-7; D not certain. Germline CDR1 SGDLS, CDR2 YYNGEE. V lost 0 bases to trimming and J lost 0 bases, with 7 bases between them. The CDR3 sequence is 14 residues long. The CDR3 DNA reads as TGTGCCAGCAGCGTAGACCCGAGCTCCTACGAGCAGTACTTC. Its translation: CASSVDPSSYEQYF.

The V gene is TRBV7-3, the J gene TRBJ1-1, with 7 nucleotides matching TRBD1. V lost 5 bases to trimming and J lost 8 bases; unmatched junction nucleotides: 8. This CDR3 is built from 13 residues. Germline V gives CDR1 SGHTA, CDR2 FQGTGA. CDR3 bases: TGTGCCAGCAGCCGGGACAGAACTGCGGAAGCTTTCTTT. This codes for CASSRDRTAEAFF.

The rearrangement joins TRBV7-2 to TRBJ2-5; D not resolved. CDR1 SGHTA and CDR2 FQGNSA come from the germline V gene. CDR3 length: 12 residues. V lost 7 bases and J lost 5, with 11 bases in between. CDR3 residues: CASTFRGETQYF. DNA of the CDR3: TGTGCCAGCACCTTCCGTGGGGAGACCCAGTACTTC.

CDR3 nucleotide sequence: TGTGCCAGCAGCCCTCGACAGGGGTACACCGGGGAGCTGTTTTTT. Protein product: CASSPRQGYTGELFF. The chain couples TRBV11-1 to TRBJ2-2, with 8 bases that match TRBD1. CDR1 and CDR2 (germline): SGHAT, FQDESV (reference sequence). Unmatched junction bases numbered 5, after V lost 5 bases and J lost 3 bases. The CDR3 is 15 residues long.

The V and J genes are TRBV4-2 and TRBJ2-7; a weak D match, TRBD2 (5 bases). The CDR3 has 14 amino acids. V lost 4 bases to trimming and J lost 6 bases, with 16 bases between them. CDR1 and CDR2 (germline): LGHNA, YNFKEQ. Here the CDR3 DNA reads TGTGCCAGCAGCCCCGGGGAGTTTGCCTCCGAGCAGTACTTC. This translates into CASSPGEFASEQYF.